These 26 T cell receptor beta chains originate from one sample sequenced in a study of cytomegalovirus exposure and HLA in healthy donors. PCR employed 60 Vbeta and 13 Jbeta primers. The method was immunoSEQ multiplex PCR; TCRdb's version includes in-frame clones alone and lacks a portion of them. The data show some 150,000 clones, 79% seen once. The sample taken for sequencing was PBMCs. The receptor source for this set is a human donor in good health.

This sequence joins TRBV27 and TRBJ1-2; unclear D gene. CDR3 length equals 15 residues. V lost 2 bases and J 0 bases, leaving 10 bases between the germline ends. Germline CDR1 MNHEY, CDR2 SMNVEV (reference sequence). CDR3 DNA: TGTGCCAGCAGTTTAGGGTGGGAGACTAACTATGGCTACACCTTC. Protein: CASSLGWETNYGYTF.

The chain uses TRBV5-6 and TRBJ1-3; D unresolved. The V and J ends lost 2 bases and 8 bases respectively, with 11 bases between them. The CDR3 covers 13 residues. From germline, CDR1 is SGHDT and CDR2 YYEEEE. The CDR3 nucleotides are TGTGCCAGCAGCTTTGGGTCCGGGGACACCATATATTTT. This sequence encodes CASSFGSGDTIYF. The full variable domain, its missing parts supplied by reference TRBV5-6 and TRBJ1-3, is DAGVTQSPTHLIKTRGQQVTLRCSPKSGHDTVSWYQQALGQGPQFIFQYYEEEERQRGNFPDRFSGHQFPNYSSELNVNALLLGDSALYLCASSFGSGDTIYFGEGSWLTVV.

This clone was seen only once. An end of the junction differs from the germline gene, which may be a read error. The CDR3 loop is CASSYLSVLGYGYPF. CDR3 nucleotide sequence: TGTGCCAGCAGTTACTTGTCCGTCCTGGGCTATGGCTACCCCTTC. This chain uses TRBV6-5 with TRBJ1-2, with no clear D. The CDR3 runs to 15 residues. Germline V gene sequence: CDR1 MNHEY, CDR2 SVGAGI.

This chain uses TRBV4-1 with TRBJ2-7; 9 bases agree with TRBD2. Trimming took 2 bases from V and 9 from J; bases not matched to a gene: 8. This CDR3 is 14 amino acids long. In germline, CDR1 is MGHRA, CDR2 YSYEKL. In DNA form, the CDR3 reads TGCGCCAGCAGCCAAAGTGCGGGGGGGGTTGGGCAGTACTTC. As protein: CASSQSAGGVGQYF.

This sequence joins TRBV2 and TRBJ1-3; weak D call: TRBD1 (5 bases). This CDR3 is 15 amino acids long. CDR1 and CDR2 from the germline V gene are SNHLY and FYNNEI. V lost 4 bases, J lost 0 bases, and 10 bases lay in between. The CDR3 region has the DNA TGTGCCAGCAGTGGGAGGGGCCCCTCTGGAAACACCATATATTTT. It codes for CASSGRGPSGNTIYF.

The rearrangement uses TRBV11-2 and TRBJ2-2, with 9 nucleotides matching TRBD2. The V and J ends lost 9 bases and 1 base, in that order; junction bases with no gene match: 6. The CDR3 loop spans 15 amino acids. Germline V gene data show CDR1 as SGHAT and CDR2 as FQNNGV. CDR3 DNA sequence: TGTGCCAGTGGCGGGAGGGGGGTGAACACCGGGGAGCTGTTTTTT. Its translation: CASGGRGVNTGELFF.

The chain joins TRBV6-1 to TRBJ1-2, with TRBD1 as a possible D gene (5 bases). The CDR3 length is 15 residues. The germline CDR1 and CDR2 sequences are MNHNS and SASEGT. The V end was cut by 5 bases, the J end by 0 bases, with 13 bases between. The CDR3 spells CASSFTGRTNYGYTF. CDR3 bases: TGTGCCAGCAGTTTTACAGGACGAACTAACTATGGCTACACCTTC.

V and J are TRBV11-2 and TRBJ1-1, with D possibly being TRBD1 (5 bases). V was clipped by 5 bases and J by 8 bases, with 21 bases between them. Germline CDR1 and CDR2: SGHAT and FQNNGV. The CDR3 has 15 amino acids. In nucleotides, the CDR3 is TGTGCCAGCAGCCACGGTCGGGTCGGGAGGGGCGAAGCTTTCTTT. The encoded protein is CASSHGRVGRGEAFF.

This clone has only a few counts. The V gene is TRBV2, the J gene TRBJ1-2; 10 bases map to TRBD1. The V segment lost 9 bases and the J segment 8 bases; nucleotides outside the gene matches: 9. The length of the CDR3 is 13 residues. The germline CDR1 and CDR2 sequences are SNHLY and FYNNEI. The CDR3 protein is CASRRQGARGYTF. The CDR3 DNA sequence: TGTGCCAGTAGAAGACAGGGGGCGCGGGGCTACACCTTC.

This chain uses TRBV28 with TRBJ2-1, with D unclear. The CDR3 is 16 amino acids. The V end lost 5 bases, the J end lost 0 bases, and 14 bases lay between the germline ends. Germline-derived CDR1 and CDR2 are MDHEN and SYDVKM. The CDR3 loop reads CASSPTGSGSYNEQFF. The CDR3 DNA reads TGTGCCAGCAGTCCCACCGGATCGGGCTCCTACAATGAGCAGTTCTTC.

The rearrangement links TRBV28 to TRBJ1-5, with TRBD1 matching 7 bases. The CDR3 runs to 15 residues. Germline trimming cut 5 bases from V and 6 bases from J; bases unmatched to any gene: 10. Germline CDR1 and CDR2: MDHEN and SYDVKM. CDR3 residues: CASSESTGYAQPQHF. Written as DNA, the CDR3 is TGTGCCAGCAGTGAATCGACAGGGTATGCTCAGCCCCAGCATTTT.

The V call is TRBV7-2, the J call TRBJ2-4; D perhaps matches TRBD1 (6 bases). The V end lost 5 bases, the J end lost 0 bases, and 14 bases lay between the germline ends. Germline V gives CDR1 SGHTA, CDR2 FQGNSA. This CDR3 comprises 16 residues. The CDR3 bases are TGTGCCAGCAGCCTCAAACAGGGTGTAGCCAAAAACATTCAGTACTTC. This sequence encodes CASSLKQGVAKNIQYF.

This rearrangement joins TRBV5-1 to TRBJ2-3, with 13 positions matching TRBD2. The germline CDR1 and CDR2 sequences are SGHRS and YFSETQ. This CDR3 comprises 15 residues. Trimming took 1 base from V and 8 from J; bases not matched to a gene: 4. The CDR3 DNA follows: TGCGCCAGCAGCTTGATACTAGCGGGGGGGCGTACGCAGTATTTT. Translation: CASSLILAGGRTQYF.

The CDR3 DNA reads TGTGCCAGCAGCTTGCCACAGGGGGCCGGTGGAAACACCATATATTTT. Residues: CASSLPQGAGGNTIYF. The V gene is TRBV7-2, the J gene TRBJ1-3; 9 bases line up with TRBD1. The junction had 6 bases not matched to a gene; V was cut back by 3 bases and J by 3 bases. The CDR3 length is 16 residues. The germline CDR1 and CDR2 sequences are SGHTA and FQGNSA.

The V call is TRBV28, the J call TRBJ2-5; D unresolved. The CDR3 has 11 residues. Trimming shortened V by 4 bases and J by 3 bases, and 3 bases separated the two germline ends. CDR1 is MDHEN and CDR2 is SYDVKM in the germline V gene. The CDR3, as DNA: TGTGCCAGCAGTTCCAAAGAGACCCAGTACTTC. This sequence encodes CASSSKETQYF. Variable domain in full (rest from reference TRBV28 and TRBJ2-5): DVKVTQSSRYLVKRTGEKVFLECVQDMDHENMFWYRQDPGLGLRLIYFSYDVKMKEKGDIPEGYSVSREKKERFSLILESASTNQTSMYLCASSSKETQYFGPGTRLLVL.

The rearrangement links TRBV7-9 to TRBJ2-2; 8 bases are a match to TRBD1. V lost 4 bases, J lost 6 bases, and 7 bases stayed unmatched. Germline V gene data show CDR1 as SEHNR and CDR2 as FQNEAQ (reference sequence). This CDR3 has 15 residues. CDR3 sequence reads: CASSSPLQGAGELFF. The CDR3 region has the DNA TGTGCCAGCAGCTCACCGTTACAGGGGGCCGGGGAGCTGTTTTTT.

This rearrangement joins TRBV25-1 to TRBJ2-3; 7 nucleotides match TRBD2. The CDR3 spans 14 residues. The germline V gene has CDR1 MGHDK and CDR2 SYGVNS. V shed 7 bases, J shed 0 bases, and the junction held 4 bases outside the gene matches. CDR3 DNA: TGTGCCAGCACCCTCGGGGGGAGCACAGATACGCAGTATTTT. It yields the protein CASTLGGSTDTQYF.

The chain employs TRBV2 and TRBJ2-7, with 8 bases fitting TRBD2. Germline V gene data show CDR1 as SNHLY and CDR2 as FYNNEI. The CDR3 sequence is 15 residues long. Losses at the gene ends were 11 bases for V and 7 bases for J; bases not matched to a gene: 19. The CDR3 coding sequence is TGTGCCTGCAAGATAGTAGCGGGACCGACGGGGGAGCAGTACTTC. Translated, it gives CACKIVAGPTGEQYF.

This clone was detected only a few times. The chain combines TRBV7-9 with TRBJ2-5; TRBD2 matches at 11 bases. The CDR3 is 15 residues long. In germline, CDR1 is SEHNR, CDR2 FQNEAQ (reference sequence). V dropped 4 bases and J dropped 7; count of bases not matched to a gene: 8. The CDR3 DNA follows: TGTGCCAGCAGCTCCCTGGGACTAGCGGAAGGGACCCAGTACTTC. Amino acids: CASSSLGLAEGTQYF.

This clone was seen more than once but under ten times. The chain has TRBV30 and TRBJ1-3; the D gene is possibly TRBD1 (6 bases). The CDR3 extends over 13 amino acids. Trimming took off 4 bases at V and 2 bases at J, with 9 bases between the two ends. From germline, CDR1 is GTSNPN and CDR2 SVGIG (reference sequence). The CDR3 loop is CAWNGGTGNTIYF. The CDR3 region has the DNA TGTGCCTGGAATGGGGGCACTGGAAACACCATATATTTT.

This clone was found a few times. This chain joins TRBV6-6 and TRBJ1-6, with 7 nucleotides matching TRBD1. This CDR3 region has 12 residues. Germline assignment: CDR1 MNHNY and CDR2 SVGAGI (reference sequence). V lost 7 bases and J lost 6; bases outside the gene matches: 0. DNA for the CDR3: TGTGCCAGCAACAGGGGTAATTCACCCCTCCACTTT. It translates to CASNRGNSPLHF.

The rearrangement links TRBV5-6 to TRBJ1-2, with D possibly being TRBD1 (5 bases). Trimming removed 2 bases at V and 2 bases at J, with 13 bases between. The CDR3 sequence is 15 residues long. Germline CDR1 and CDR2: SGHDT and YYEEEE. The CDR3 nucleotides read TGTGCCAGCAGCTTTAGTTCGCCAGGGAACTATGGCTACACCTTC. Its protein is CASSFSSPGNYGYTF.

This chain joins TRBV5-1 and TRBJ2-1; no reliable D call. This CDR3 is built from 16 residues. V was clipped by 0 bases and J by 2 bases, with 12 bases between them. Germline assignment: CDR1 SGHRS and CDR2 YFSETQ. CDR3 region: CASSLGHSTAYNEQFF. As DNA, the CDR3 is TGCGCCAGCAGCTTGGGCCATAGTACCGCCTACAATGAGCAGTTCTTC.

This clone showed up just a few times. V and J are TRBV2 and TRBJ1-1; D may be TRBD1 (5 bases). The length of the CDR3 is 10 residues. Germline CDR1 reads SNHLY; CDR2 reads FYNNEI. V shed 11 bases and J shed 7 bases, with 11 bases lying between them. The CDR3 loop is CALKGFEAFF. The CDR3 coding sequence is TGTGCCCTAAAGGGGTTTGAAGCTTTCTTT.

This rearrangement joins TRBV29-1 to TRBJ1-2; D remains ambiguous. Between the trimmed V and J ends, which lost 1 base and 0 bases, there was a span of 9 bases. The length of the CDR3 is 14 residues. Germline loops: CDR1 SQVTM, CDR2 ANQGSEA. CDR3 DNA: TGCAGCGTTGAAGTGGTCAGTACTAACTATGGCTACACCTTC. It yields the protein CSVEVVSTNYGYTF.

The V and J genes are TRBV2 and TRBJ1-2; 8 positions match TRBD1. CDR3 length: 14 amino acids. CDR1 and CDR2 (germline): SNHLY, FYNNEI. The V gene end was trimmed by 6 bases and the J gene end by 0 bases; junction bases not matched to a gene: 3. CDR3: CASRGQVANYGYTF. As DNA, the CDR3 is TGTGCCAGCAGGGGACAGGTAGCTAACTATGGCTACACCTTC.